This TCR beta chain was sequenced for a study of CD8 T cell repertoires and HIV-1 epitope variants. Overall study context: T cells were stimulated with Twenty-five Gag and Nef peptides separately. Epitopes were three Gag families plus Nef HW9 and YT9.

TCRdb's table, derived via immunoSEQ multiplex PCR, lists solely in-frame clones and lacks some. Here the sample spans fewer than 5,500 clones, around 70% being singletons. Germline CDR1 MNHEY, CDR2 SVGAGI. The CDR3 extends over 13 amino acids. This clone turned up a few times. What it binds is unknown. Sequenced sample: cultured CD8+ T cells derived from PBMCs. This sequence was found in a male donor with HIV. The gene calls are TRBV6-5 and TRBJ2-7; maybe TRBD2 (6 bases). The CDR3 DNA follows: TGTGCTACCGCATGGGGACTGAACTACGAGCAGTACTTC. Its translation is CATAWGLNYEQYF.